This T cell receptor beta chain was found in a study of OX40 agonist ivuxolimab in advanced cancers. The method was immunoSEQ multiplex PCR; TCRdb's version includes in-frame clones alone and lacks a portion of them. This sample yields 65,000 to 90,000 clones, of which 88% are seen a single time; 0.75% to 0.85% belongs to the top ten. The V gene's germline CDR1 is SGHVS and CDR2 FNYEAQ. The CDR3 is 16 residues long. The V and J ends lost 3 bases and 4 bases, in that order; junction bases with no gene match: 7. Autoimmune disease history or systemic immunosuppression led to patient exclusion. This material consisted of CD4+ or CD8+ T cells sorted from blood, taken in a trial of the OX40 agonist ivuxolimab. The chain employs TRBV7-6 and TRBJ1-3, with 9 bases fitting TRBD1. The clonotype was recovered from an adult with an advanced solid tumor such as melanoma, head and neck, liver or kidney cancer. The CDR3 DNA reads as TGTGCCAGCAGCTTGGCCACAGGGGGCCGAGGAAACACCATATATTTT. This translates into CASSLATGGRGNTIYF.